The 8 T cell receptor beta chains below all came from one sample that was sequenced in a study of HIV-infected patients and healthy controls. cDNA was made from 500 ng RNA using alpha and beta constant primers. Separate chain-specific third strand synthesis with multiplexing indices produced the alpha and beta libraries. TCRdb processed the 5' RACE reads anew with MiXCR; each CDR3 protein has one entry. In the table there are approximately 22,000 distinct CDR3 sequences, 8% to 10% of which are singletons. No cell fractionation was done, so the repertoire covers all unsorted peripheral blood T cells. The sequenced sample consisted of blood. The receptors here all came from an adult in good health.

At least ten counts were recorded for this clonotype. The gene calls are TRBV29-1 and TRBJ1-1; 7 nucleotides line up with TRBD1. The germline V gene encodes CDR1 SQVTM and CDR2 ANQGSEA. The CDR3 spans 12 residues. Trimming cost V 7 bases and J 6 bases; bases outside gene matches: 8. This CDR3 is CSALDRKAEAFF. CDR3 sequence (DNA): TGCAGCGCCCTGGACAGGAAAGCTGAAGCTTTCTTT.

This clonotype was observed many times. This chain connects TRBV25-1 to TRBJ2-1; 7 bases align to TRBD2. V gave up 2 bases and J gave up 1 base; unmatched junction bases: 8. The CDR3 is made up of 17 amino acids. Germline loops: CDR1 MGHDK, CDR2 SYGVNS. Here the CDR3 reads CASSEAITSASYNEQFF. CDR3 coding DNA: TGTGCCAGCAGTGAAGCTATCACTAGCGCATCCTACAATGAGCAGTTCTTC.

This clonotype appeared many times. The chain carries TRBV28 and TRBJ2-7; 10 bases align to TRBD2. Per germline, CDR1 MDHEN and CDR2 SYDVKM. The V and J ends lost 5 bases and 7 bases, in that order; junction bases with no gene match: 14. The CDR3 contains 16 residues. The CDR3 DNA follows: TGTGCCAGCAGTCCACCTAGCGGGGGTCACCCAGGGGAGCAGTACTTC. This encodes CASSPPSGGHPGEQYF.

The chain uses TRBV10-3 and TRBJ1-6; weak D call: TRBD1 (5 bases). The germline V and J ends were trimmed by 2 bases and 9 bases, with 11 bases remaining between them. The CDR3 extends over 14 amino acids. Germline-derived CDR1 and CDR2 are ENHRY and SYGVKD. CDR3 nucleotide sequence: TGTGCCATCAGTGAGGGGGGGGGGGGTTCACCCCTCCACTTT. Amino acids: CAISEGGGGSPLHF.

This clonotype has ten or more counts. V usage is TRBV5-6 and J usage is TRBJ1-2, with unresolved D. The CDR3 consists of 15 residues. Looked up from germline, CDR1 is SGHDT and CDR2 is YYEEEE. Trimming left V 4 bases short and J 3 bases short, with 16 bases between. In nucleotides, the CDR3 is TGTGCCAGCAGCCCCCTTTTCGGCGGGGACTATGGCTACACCTTC. It translates to CASSPLFGGDYGYTF. Combining the CDR3 with reference TRBV5-6 and TRBJ1-2 gives the whole variable domain DAGVTQSPTHLIKTRGQQVTLRCSPKSGHDTVSWYQQALGQGPQFIFQYYEEEERQRGNFPDRFSGHQFPNYSSELNVNALLLGDSALYLCASSPLFGGDYGYTFGSGTRLTVV.

Many counts were recorded for this clonotype. This chain joins TRBV25-1 and TRBJ2-3; possibly TRBD1 or TRBD2 for D (5 bases each). CDR3 length equals 13 residues. V lost 4 bases, J lost 6 bases, and 11 bases lay in between. CDR1 and CDR2 (germline): MGHDK, SYGVNS. The CDR3 protein is CASSVKGPDTQYF. CDR3 nucleotides: TGTGCCAGCAGTGTTAAGGGACCGGATACGCAGTATTTT.

This chain joins TRBV18 and TRBJ1-1; 10 bases align to TRBD1. Germline CDR1 reads KGHSH; CDR2 reads LQKENI. The CDR3 consists of 16 residues. Germline trimming cut 6 bases from V and 1 base from J; bases unmatched to any gene: 8. The DNA for the CDR3 is TGTGCCAGCTCCCTGACAGGGGGCGAGCGGAACACTGAAGCTTTCTTT. Its protein is CASSLTGGERNTEAFF.

This clonotype occurred many times. This rearrangement joins TRBV2 to TRBJ2-3; no clear D. CDR3 length: 11 amino acids. The germline gives CDR1 SNHLY, CDR2 FYNNEI. The V gene lost 10 bases and the J gene lost 3 bases, with 8 bases spanning the gap. CDR3 DNA sequence: TGTGCCATCTTTGGAACAGATACGCAGTATTTT. It encodes CAIFGTDTQYF.